This T cell receptor beta chain was retrieved from a study of blood T cell repertoires in COVID-19 (dated by TCRdb to 2019 to 2021). Describing the broader study: Collaborator samples came from the United States, Italy and Spain and covered acute and convalescent phases of COVID-19. Where available, HLA class I and class II types were taken from metadata supplied by the sample provider and were not determined by assay-based typing. The prospective study material was composed of cDNA or gDNA derived from T cells, B-cell-depleted T cells, or PBMCs. The repertoires were released in a freely available public database intended as a resource for research on the immune response to SARS-CoV-2. A de-identified subject ID, COVID-19 status, age in years and sex were almost always included in the sample metadata. The samples were drawn from the first 160 participants of the ongoing ImmuneRACE study and from over 950 subjects provided by 6 global collaborators. Deeply sampled blood TCRbeta repertoires from subjects exposed to, actively infected with, or recovered from COVID-19 were included in the dataset. Results the study describes overall, beyond this receptor: How much clinical and demographic metadata was included differed by source and by participant, and the metadata was provided uncurated.

TCRbeta CDR3 regions were amplified from genomic DNA by means of the immunoSEQ Assay, a bias-controlled multiplex PCR. On the study's bioinformatics: Within the assay, amplification of reference gene primers was used to estimate how many nucleated cells each sample contained. To quantify the absolute abundance of each unique TCRbeta CDR3 rearrangement, sequence reads were collapsed and filtered. Productive Simpson clonality was computed per sample as the square root of Simpson's diversity index over productive rearrangements. TCRdb re-hosts the immuneACCESS table, in-frame sequences only. Its copies lack some clones; in the studies checked, an unresolved V gene accounts for under half of them, and the cause for the rest is not known. D and trimming come from the DNA, and the V and J calls and clone size come from that table. The table for this sample lists more than 80,000 clones; approximately 80% of them were counted only once. The ten top clones hold more than 13% of the sample.

The collaborating institutions used their own protocols to collect whole blood in K2EDTA tubes. Collaborator samples were shipped for TCRbeta analysis as frozen whole blood, isolated PBMCs, or DNA extracted from either sample type. CDR1 is given as SGHRS and CDR2 as YFSETQ, both from the germline V gene. Unmatched junction bases come to 13, with V trimmed by 7 bases and J by 4 bases. The CDR3 runs 16 residues from the cysteine to the phenylalanine. The kept DNA is CDR3 alone, 48 bases in frame from the first base. As for this clone: The antigen it binds to is not known. The sample holds no much larger clone one base away, and base qualities are not on file.

The TCR originated in a woman aged 55-69 years with acute or convalescent COVID-19. Sequencing was performed on peripheral blood. Recombination connected TRBV5-1 to TRBJ1-4, and TRBD1 aligns with 7 junction nucleotides. The DNA reads TGCGCCAGCTCCTTACTGGAGGGGGCTGGTAATGAAAAACTGTTTTTT. Its protein is CASSLLEGAGNEKLFF.